This TCR beta chain was profiled in a study of CD8+CD57+ T cells in acquired aplastic anemia. Trimming stripped 5 bases from V and 0 bases from J, with 11 bases between. CDR3 length: 14 residues. Genomic DNA served as template for TCR beta VDJ and CDR3 profiling. TCRdb fed the reads into MiXCR, producing one record per CDR3 protein. The table includes 150,000 to 200,000 distinct CDR3 sequences, around half detected once. Study results and caveats: Common to patients and controls were twenty-nine CD8+ CDR3 sequences.

As for this clonotype: The antigen remains unidentified.

Sequencing was done on patients that had shown CD8+CD57+ cell expansion by flow cytometry. Severe acquired aplastic anemia affected all patients. Patient blood was sampled before any therapy had been received. The rearrangement uses TRBV12-3 or TRBV12-4 and TRBJ2-7; weak D call: TRBD1 (5 bases). The specimen sequenced was sorted CD4+, CD8+, or CD8+CD57+ T cells (not recorded which) from PBMCs. The sequence was obtained from a human donor with aplastic anemia. In DNA, the CDR3 is TGTGCCAGCAGTGCCCGACAGCGCTCCTACGAGCAGTACTTC. As protein: CASSARQRSYEQYF.